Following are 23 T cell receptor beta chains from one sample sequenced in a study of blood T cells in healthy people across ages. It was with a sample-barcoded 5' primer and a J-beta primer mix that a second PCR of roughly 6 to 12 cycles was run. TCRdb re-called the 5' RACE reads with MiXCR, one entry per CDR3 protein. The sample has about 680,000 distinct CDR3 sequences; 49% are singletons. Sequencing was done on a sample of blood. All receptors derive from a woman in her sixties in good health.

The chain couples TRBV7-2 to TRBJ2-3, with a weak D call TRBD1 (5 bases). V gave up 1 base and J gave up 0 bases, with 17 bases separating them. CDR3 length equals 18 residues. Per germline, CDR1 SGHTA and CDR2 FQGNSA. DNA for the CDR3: TGTGCCAGCAGCTTAGGTTGGGCCAGGGCCTTTAGCACAGATACGCAGTATTTT. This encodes CASSLGWARAFSTDTQYF.

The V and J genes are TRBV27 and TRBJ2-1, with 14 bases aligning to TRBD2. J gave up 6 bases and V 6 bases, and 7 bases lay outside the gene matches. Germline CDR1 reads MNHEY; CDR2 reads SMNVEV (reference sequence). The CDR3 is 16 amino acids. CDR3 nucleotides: TGTGCCAGCAGGTTGGGGGGGACTAGCGGGAGCAATGAGCAGTTCTTC. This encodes CASRLGGTSGSNEQFF.

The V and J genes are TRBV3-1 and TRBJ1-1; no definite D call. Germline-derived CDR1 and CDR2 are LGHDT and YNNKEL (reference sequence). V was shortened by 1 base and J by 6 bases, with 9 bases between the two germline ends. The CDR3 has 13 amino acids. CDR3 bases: TGTGCCAGCAGCCAAGTGGGGTACGCTGAAGCTTTCTTT. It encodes CASSQVGYAEAFF.

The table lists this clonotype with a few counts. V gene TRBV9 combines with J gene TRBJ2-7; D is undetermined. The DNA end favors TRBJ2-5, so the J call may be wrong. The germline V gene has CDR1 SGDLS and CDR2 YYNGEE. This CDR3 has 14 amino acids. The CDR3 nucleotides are TGTGCCAGCAGCCCTCCGCAGAAGGGTGAGACCCAGTACTTC. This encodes CASSPPQKGETQYF.

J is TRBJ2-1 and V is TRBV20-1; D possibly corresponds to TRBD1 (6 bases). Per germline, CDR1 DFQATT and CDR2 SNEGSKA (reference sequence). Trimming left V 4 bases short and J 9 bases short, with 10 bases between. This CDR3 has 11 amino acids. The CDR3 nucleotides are TGCAGTGCTAACAGGGCTCCTGAGCAGTTCTTC. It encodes CSANRAPEQFF.

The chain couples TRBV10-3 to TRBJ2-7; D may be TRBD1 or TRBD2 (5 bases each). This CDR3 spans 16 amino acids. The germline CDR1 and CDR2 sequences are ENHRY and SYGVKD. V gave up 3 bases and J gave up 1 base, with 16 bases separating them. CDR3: CAISEDMGPTSYEQYF. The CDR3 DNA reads TGTGCCATCAGTGAAGATATGGGACCGACTTCCTACGAGCAGTACTTC.

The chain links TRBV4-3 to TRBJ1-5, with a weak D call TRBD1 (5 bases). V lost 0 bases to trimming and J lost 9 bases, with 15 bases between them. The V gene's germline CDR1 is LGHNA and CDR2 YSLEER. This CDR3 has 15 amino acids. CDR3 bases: TGCGCCAGCAGCCAAGATTCGGGGGGTCGGCGGCCCCAGCATTTT. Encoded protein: CASSQDSGGRRPQHF.

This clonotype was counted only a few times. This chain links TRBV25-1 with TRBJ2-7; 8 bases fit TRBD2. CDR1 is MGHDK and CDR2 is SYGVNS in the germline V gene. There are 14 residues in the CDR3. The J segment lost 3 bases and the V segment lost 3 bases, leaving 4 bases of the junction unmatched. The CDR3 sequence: CASSEGLAGYEQYF. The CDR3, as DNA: TGTGCCAGCAGTGAGGGGCTAGCGGGCTACGAGCAGTACTTC.

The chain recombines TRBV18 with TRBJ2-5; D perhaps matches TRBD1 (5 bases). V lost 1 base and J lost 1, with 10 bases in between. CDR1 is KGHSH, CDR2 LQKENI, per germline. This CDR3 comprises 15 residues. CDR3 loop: CASSPRSGSQETQYF. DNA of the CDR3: TGTGCCAGCTCACCACGGTCAGGGTCCCAAGAGACCCAGTACTTC.

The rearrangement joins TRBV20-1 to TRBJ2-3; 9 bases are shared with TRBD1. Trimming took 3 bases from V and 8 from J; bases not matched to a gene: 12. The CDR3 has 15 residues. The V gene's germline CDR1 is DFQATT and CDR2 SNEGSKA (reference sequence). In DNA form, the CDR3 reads TGCAGTGCTAGTCCCGGGGGACAGGGAAAAGGTACGCAGTATTTT. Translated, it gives CSASPGGQGKGTQYF.

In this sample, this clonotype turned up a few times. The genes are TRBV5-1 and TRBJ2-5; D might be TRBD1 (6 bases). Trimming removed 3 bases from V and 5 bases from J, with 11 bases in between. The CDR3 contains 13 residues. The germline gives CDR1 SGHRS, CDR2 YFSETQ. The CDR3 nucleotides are TGCGCCAGCAGCTCCACAGGGTTCGAGACCCAGTACTTC. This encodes CASSSTGFETQYF.

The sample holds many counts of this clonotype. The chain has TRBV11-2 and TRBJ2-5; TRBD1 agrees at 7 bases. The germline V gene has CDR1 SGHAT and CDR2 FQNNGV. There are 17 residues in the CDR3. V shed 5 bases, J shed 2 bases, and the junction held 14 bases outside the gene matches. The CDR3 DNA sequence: TGTGCCAGCAGCCCGGGACAGTTCAGTGTACGTCAAGAGACCCAGTACTTC. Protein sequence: CASSPGQFSVRQETQYF.

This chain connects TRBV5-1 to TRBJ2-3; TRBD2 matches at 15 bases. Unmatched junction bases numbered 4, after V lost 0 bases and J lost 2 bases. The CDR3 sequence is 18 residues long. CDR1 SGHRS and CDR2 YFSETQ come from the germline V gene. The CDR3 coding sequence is TGCGCCAGCAGCTTGGGGACTAGCGGGAGGGCCCCCACAGATACGCAGTATTTT. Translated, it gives CASSLGTSGRAPTDTQYF. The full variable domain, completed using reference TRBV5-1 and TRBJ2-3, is KAGVTQTPRYLIKTRGQQVTLSCSPISGHRSVSWYQQTPGQGLQFLFEYFSETQRNKGNFPGRFSGRQFSNSRSEMNVSTLELGDSALYLCASSLGTSGRAPTDTQYFGPGTRLTVL.

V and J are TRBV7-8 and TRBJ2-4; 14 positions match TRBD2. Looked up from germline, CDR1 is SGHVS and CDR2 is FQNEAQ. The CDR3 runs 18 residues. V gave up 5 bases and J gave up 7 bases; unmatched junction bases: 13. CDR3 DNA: TGTGCCAGCAGCACTGGGACTAGCGGGAGAAGGATGCGGAACATTCAGTACTTC. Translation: CASSTGTSGRRMRNIQYF.

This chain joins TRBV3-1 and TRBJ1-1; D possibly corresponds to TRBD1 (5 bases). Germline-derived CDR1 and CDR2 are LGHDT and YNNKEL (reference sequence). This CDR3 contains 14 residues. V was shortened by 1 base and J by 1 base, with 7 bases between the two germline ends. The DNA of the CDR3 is TGTGCCAGCAGCCAAGTCCAGGGGAACACTGAAGCTTTCTTT. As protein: CASSQVQGNTEAFF.

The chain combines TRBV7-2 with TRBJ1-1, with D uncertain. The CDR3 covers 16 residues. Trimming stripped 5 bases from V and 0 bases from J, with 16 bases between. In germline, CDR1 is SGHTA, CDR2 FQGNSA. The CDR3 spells CASSPVLGLMNTEAFF. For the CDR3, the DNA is TGTGCCAGCAGCCCTGTGCTAGGGTTGATGAACACTGAAGCTTTCTTT.

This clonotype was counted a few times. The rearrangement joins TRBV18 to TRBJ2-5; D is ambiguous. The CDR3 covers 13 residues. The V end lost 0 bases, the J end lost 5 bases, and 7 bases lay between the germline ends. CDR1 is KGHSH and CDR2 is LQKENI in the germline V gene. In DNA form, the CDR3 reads TGTGCCAGCTCACCACCGTTTGCGGAGACCCAGTACTTC. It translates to CASSPPFAETQYF.

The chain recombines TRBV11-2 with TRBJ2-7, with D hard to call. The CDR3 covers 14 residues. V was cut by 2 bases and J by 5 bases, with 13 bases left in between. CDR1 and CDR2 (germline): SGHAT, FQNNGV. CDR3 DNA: TGTGCCAGCAGCTTATTTCCCCTGATACACGAGCAGTACTTC. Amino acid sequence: CASSLFPLIHEQYF.

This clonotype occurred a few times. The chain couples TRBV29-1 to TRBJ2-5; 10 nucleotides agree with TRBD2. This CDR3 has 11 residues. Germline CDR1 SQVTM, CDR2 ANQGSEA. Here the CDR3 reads CTGTSEETQYF. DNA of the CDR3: TGCACCGGGACTAGCGAGGAGACCCAGTACTTC.

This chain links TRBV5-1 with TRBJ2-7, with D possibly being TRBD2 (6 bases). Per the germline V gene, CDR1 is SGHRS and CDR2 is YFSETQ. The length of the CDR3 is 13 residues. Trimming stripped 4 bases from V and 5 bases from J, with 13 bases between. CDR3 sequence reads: CASSSRDWDEQYF. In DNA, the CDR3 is TGCGCCAGCAGCAGCAGGGACTGGGACGAGCAGTACTTC.

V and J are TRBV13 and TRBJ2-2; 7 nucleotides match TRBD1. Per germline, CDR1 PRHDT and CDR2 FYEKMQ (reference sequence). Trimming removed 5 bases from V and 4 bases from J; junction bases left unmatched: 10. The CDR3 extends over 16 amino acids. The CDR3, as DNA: TGTGCCAGCAGCGGCAGAGAGGGGGCCGGCACCGGGGAGCTGTTTTTT. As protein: CASSGREGAGTGELFF.

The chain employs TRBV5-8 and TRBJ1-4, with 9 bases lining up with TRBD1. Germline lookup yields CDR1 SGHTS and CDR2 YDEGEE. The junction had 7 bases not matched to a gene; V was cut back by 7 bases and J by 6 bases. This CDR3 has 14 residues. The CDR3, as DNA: TGTGCCAGCGGCGAGGACAGGGGCGATGAAAAACTGTTTTTT. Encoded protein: CASGEDRGDEKLFF.

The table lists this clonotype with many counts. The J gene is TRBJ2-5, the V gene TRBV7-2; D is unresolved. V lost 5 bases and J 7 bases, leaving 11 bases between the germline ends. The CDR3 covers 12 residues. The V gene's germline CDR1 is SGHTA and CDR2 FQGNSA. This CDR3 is CASSDDWGTQYF. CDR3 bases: TGTGCCAGCAGCGACGATTGGGGGACCCAGTACTTC.